These T cell receptor beta chains were read from a single sample in a study of blood T cell repertoires in COVID-19. Some clones are missing from TCRdb's copy, which holds only in-frame ones; the method was immunoSEQ multiplex PCR. Found here are 500,000 to 600,000 clones, approximately 91% of them singletons; the top ten hold around 7.8%. The specimen was peripheral blood. These receptors came from a woman between 45 and 60 years old with COVID-19, enrolled during active disease. CDR3s include the opening cysteine and the closing phenylalanine or tryptophan. A D gene is named only where the DNA matches it firmly. For some rows the clone size is stated as once, few or many, or as a class when expanded; others skip it.

clone size	D gene	J gene	V gene	CDR3 protein	CDR3 DNA
-	TRBD2	TRBJ2-1	TRBV2	CASTGTSGYNEQFF	TGTGCCAGCACAGGGACTAGCGGTTACAATGAGCAGTTCTTC
-	TRBD1	TRBJ2-3	TRBV9	CASSAGTGGDTQYF	TGTGCCAGCAGCGCAGGGACAGGGGGAGATACGCAGTATTTT
-	-	TRBJ1-2	TRBV2	CASRGGLQYGYTF	TGTGCCAGCAGGGGGGGTTTGCAGTATGGCTACACCTTC
-	-	TRBJ1-2	TRBV19	CASSLREITGYTF	TGTGCCAGTAGTCTTCGTGAAATAACGGGTTACACCTTC
-	-	TRBJ1-3	TRBV7-9	CASSLRGAGGNTIYF	TGTGCCAGCAGCTTAAGGGGAGCGGGAGGAAACACCATATATTTT
-	-	TRBJ1-1	TRBV18	CASSLSLPGTNTEAFF	TGTGCCAGCTCACTTTCCCTGCCGGGAACGAACACTGAAGCTTTCTTT
-	-	TRBJ1-1	TRBV18	CASSLQGTEAFF	TGTGCCAGCTCACTCCAGGGCACTGAAGCTTTCTTT
-	-	TRBJ1-1	TRBV11-2	CASSPDSLNTEAFF	TGTGCCAGCAGCCCCGACAGCCTAAACACTGAAGCTTTCTTT
-	-	TRBJ1-4	TRBV6-1	CASSDRYRDTGHEKLFF	TGTGCCAGCAGTGACCGATACCGGGACACAGGCCATGAAAAACTGTTTTTT
-	TRBD1	TRBJ1-1	TRBV7-9	CASSPVGTGYTEAFF	TGTGCCAGCAGCCCCGTGGGGACAGGGTACACTGAAGCTTTCTTT
-	-	TRBJ1-2	TRBV11-2	CASSLVQGAYGYTF	TGTGCCAGCAGCTTGGTACAGGGTGCCTATGGCTACACCTTC
-	-	TRBJ2-2	TRBV9	CASSDGQSSGELFF	TGTGCCAGCAGCGACGGACAGTCGTCTGGGGAGCTGTTTTTT
-	-	TRBJ2-1	TRBV6-1	CASSEVSARNEQFF	TGTGCCAGCAGTGAAGTTAGTGCACGCAATGAGCAGTTCTTC
-	TRBD1	TRBJ1-6	TRBV6-5	CASRLAGQGYSPLHF	TGTGCCAGCAGATTAGCGGGACAGGGTTATTCACCCCTCCACTTT
-	-	TRBJ1-5	TRBV9	CASSVGQEKQPQHF	TGTGCCAGCAGCGTAGGCCAAGAGAAGCAGCCCCAGCATTTT
-	TRBD1	TRBJ2-3	TRBV10-3	CAIRQGLSTDTQYF	TGTGCCATCAGACAGGGGCTATCAACAGATACGCAGTATTTT
-	TRBD2	TRBJ2-1	TRBV13	CASSLQPGGATDEQFF	TGTGCCAGCAGCTTACAACCGGGGGGGGCAACGGATGAGCAGTTCTTC
-	TRBD1	TRBJ2-2	TRBV19	CASSIRTGTTGELFF	TGTGCCAGTAGTATAAGGACAGGGACCACCGGGGAGCTGTTTTTT
-	TRBD1	TRBJ2-3	TRBV4-1	CASSPGQGAGDTQYF	TGCGCCAGCAGCCCGGGACAGGGGGCCGGGGATACGCAGTATTTT
-	-	TRBJ1-2	TRBV7-9	CASSLLPGDGYTF	TGTGCCAGCAGCTTACTCCCAGGGGATGGCTACACCTTC
-	-	TRBJ1-4	TRBV9	CASSAGEKLFF	TGTGCCAGCAGCGCGGGAGAAAAACTGTTTTTT
-	TRBD1	TRBJ1-3	TRBV5-1	CASSPGQGGGSGNTIYF	TGCGCCAGCAGCCCCGGACAGGGAGGCGGCTCTGGAAACACCATATATTTT
-	-	TRBJ1-2	TRBV24-1	CATSSRYGYTF	TGTGCCACCAGTTCCCGCTATGGCTACACCTTC
once	-	TRBJ2-1	TRBV2	CASNEVMYNEQFF	TGTGCCAGCAACGAGGTGATGTACAATGAGCAGTTCTTC
-	TRBD1	TRBJ2-7	TRBV11-2	CASSPGGYRGPFTYEQYF	TGTGCCAGCAGCCCAGGAGGATACAGGGGGCCCTTCACCTACGAGCAGTACTTC
-	-	TRBJ1-4	TRBV10-1	CASSESGATGEKLFF	TGCGCCAGCAGTGAGTCAGGGGCAACGGGTGAAAAACTGTTTTTT
few	-	TRBJ2-2	TRBV2	CASSEVGSAAGELFF	TGTGCCAGCAGTGAGGTCGGTTCCGCTGCGGGGGAGCTGTTTTTT
-	TRBD2	TRBJ2-1	TRBV13	CASSPGGTGSSDNEQFF	TGTGCCAGCAGCCCCGGGGGGACGGGGTCATCAGACAATGAGCAGTTCTTC
-	-	TRBJ1-2	TRBV28	CASKRAVNYGYTF	TGTGCCAGCAAGAGGGCTGTTAACTATGGCTACACCTTC
-	-	TRBJ1-1	TRBV12-3/TRBV12-4	CASSFGATEAFF	TGTGCCAGCAGTTTTGGAGCTACTGAAGCTTTCTTT
-	-	TRBJ1-1	TRBV2	CASSTTGDGAEAFF	TGTGCCAGCAGTACAACGGGAGACGGGGCTGAAGCTTTCTTT
-	-	TRBJ2-3	TRBV6-1	CASSENTASYTQYF	TGTGCCAGCAGTGAAAACACCGCATCCTATACGCAGTATTTT
-	TRBD1	TRBJ1-4	TRBV2	CASSRQGGGEKLFF	TGTGCCAGCAGTCGACAGGGGGGGGGTGAAAAACTGTTTTTT
-	TRBD2	TRBJ2-3	TRBV12-5	CASGASGVGRDTQYF	TGTGCTAGTGGAGCTAGCGGGGTTGGGAGAGATACGCAGTATTTT
-	TRBD2	TRBJ2-3	TRBV9	CASSDSGRGDTQYF	TGTGCCAGCAGCGATAGCGGGCGCGGGGATACGCAGTATTTT
-	-	TRBJ2-2	TRBV6-4	CASSPTAGETGELFF	TGTGCCAGCAGTCCTACAGCGGGTGAGACCGGGGAGCTGTTTTTT
-	TRBD1	TRBJ1-1	TRBV18	CASSRDREVLVAFF	TGTGCCAGCTCACGGGACAGGGAAGTACTCGTAGCTTTCTTT
-	-	TRBJ1-2	TRBV6-2/TRBV6-3	CASSYKGNYGYTF	TGTGCCAGCAGTTACAAGGGGAACTATGGCTACACCTTC
-	TRBD2	TRBJ2-2	TRBV9	CASSQRTSGAYTGELFF	TGTGCCAGCAGCCAACGGACTAGCGGGGCGTACACCGGGGAGCTGTTTTTT
-	-	TRBJ2-7	TRBV5-1	CASSLGSWGRSYEQYF	TGCGCCAGCAGCTTGGGGTCGTGGGGCCGGAGCTACGAGCAGTACTTC
once	TRBD1	TRBJ1-2	TRBV5-1	CASSSGQGSGYTF	TGCGCCAGCAGCTCAGGACAGGGAAGCGGCTACACCTTC
few	-	TRBJ1-3	TRBV2	CASSNNADSGNTIYF	TGTGCCAGCAGCAACAACGCTGACTCTGGAAACACCATATATTTT
-	TRBD2	TRBJ2-7	TRBV7-2	CASSLAASGGLSYEQYF	TGTGCCAGCAGCTTGGCCGCTAGCGGGGGCCTCTCCTACGAGCAGTACTTC
once	-	TRBJ2-7	TRBV5-6	CASSFGQSYEQYF	TGTGCCAGCAGCTTTGGGCAGTCCTACGAGCAGTACTTC
-	-	TRBJ1-1	TRBV19	CASSWVGGTEAFF	TGTGCCAGTAGTTGGGTCGGAGGCACTGAAGCTTTCTTT
-	-	TRBJ2-2	TRBV20-1	CSANDRQGLTGELFF	TGCAGTGCTAATGATAGGCAGGGACTCACCGGGGAGCTGTTTTTT
-	TRBD2	TRBJ2-3	TRBV3-1/TRBV3-2	CASSPPLAGGGSTDTQYF	TGTGCCAGCAGCCCACCCCTAGCGGGGGGCGGTAGCACAGATACGCAGTATTTT
-	TRBD2	TRBJ2-1	TRBV29-1	CSAPAGGTYNEQFF	TGCAGCGCTCCAGCGGGGGGGACCTACAATGAGCAGTTCTTC
once	TRBD2	TRBJ2-3	TRBV18	CASSPNIEPGGTDTQYF	TGTGCCAGCTCACCAAATATTGAGCCGGGGGGTACAGATACGCAGTATTTT
-	-	TRBJ2-1	TRBV4-1	CASSLRGPDWGSYNEQFF	TGCGCCAGCAGCCTAAGGGGCCCAGACTGGGGCTCCTACAATGAGCAGTTCTTC
-	-	TRBJ2-6	TRBV19	CATQGRGRSGANVLTF	TGTGCCACCCAGGGGCGGGGGCGATCTGGGGCCAACGTCCTGACTTTC
-	TRBD1	TRBJ1-6	TRBV7-2	CASSSPTGGSSYNSPLHF	TGTGCCAGCAGCTCTCCGACAGGGGGTAGCTCCTATAATTCACCCCTCCACTTT
-	-	TRBJ1-4	TRBV6-5	CASSYSIAGEVLFF	TGTGCCAGCAGTTACTCCATCGCCGGGGAGGTGCTGTTTTTT
-	-	TRBJ1-6	TRBV28	CASRRQSSPLHF	TGTGCCAGCAGGAGACAAAGTTCACCCCTCCACTTT
-	TRBD1	TRBJ2-3	TRBV5-1	CASSLAGQGSTDTQYF	TGCGCCAGCAGCTTGGCCGGACAGGGGAGTACAGATACGCAGTATTTT
-	-	TRBJ1-2	TRBV7-9	CASGPGAPRGYTF	TGTGCCAGCGGGCCTGGGGCCCCCCGTGGCTACACCTTC
-	-	TRBJ2-7	TRBV6-5	CASSYSGGQYF	TGTGCCAGCAGTTACTCAGGGGGGCAGTACTTC
-	-	TRBJ2-7	TRBV19	CASSNRAGPYEQYF	TGTGCCAGTAGTAATCGCGCAGGCCCGTACGAGCAGTACTTC
once	-	TRBJ1-1	TRBV5-1	CASSLAQGLGRDTEAFF	TGCGCCAGCAGCTTGGCTCAGGGGCTGGGGAGAGACACTGAAGCTTTCTTT